A single T cell receptor (beta chain) is shown here with its context. The antigen is unknown. This record belongs to a study of T cell responses to AZD1222 COVID-19 vaccine. General study results and limits: The repertoires were collected only after the peak T cell response. Donors were largely white British and mainly female; clonal diversity was possibly underestimated.

The CDR3 contains 16 residues. The V and J ends lost 1 base and 7 bases, in that order; junction bases with no gene match: 10. Germline lookup yields CDR1 KGHSH and CDR2 LQKENI. Profiled with immunoSEQ multiplex PCR; TCRdb holds only in-frame clones, not every one. The data show 95,000 to 150,000 clones, with about 88% seen just once and approximately 2.9% held by the top ten. The receptor's source is an adult who received the AZD1222 COVID-19 vaccine. The J gene is TRBJ1-2, the V gene TRBV18, with TRBD1 matching over 9 bases. This specimen was peripheral blood, taken 28 days after the second AZD1222 dose. In nucleotides, the CDR3 is TGTGCCAGCTCACCACAATGGACAGGGGAGGTTGCTGGCTACACCTTC. Its protein is CASSPQWTGEVAGYTF.